This T cell receptor (beta chain) was identified in a study of T cells in Graves' hyperthyroidism and ophthalmopathy (dated by TCRdb to the late 2010s). Looking at the study overall: Peripheral blood was sampled at the time of initial diagnosis, prior to any treatment. In addition, the study compared T-cell repertoires in thyroid tissue and in blood from 6 or 7 Graves' hyperthyroidism patients. Whether ophthalmopathy could be predicted prospectively was tested in an independent validation cohort made up of about 20 hyperthyroidism patients plus 17 patients who later progressed to ophthalmopathy. After sampling, hyperthyroidism patients received methimazole starting at 30 mg daily, and ophthalmopathy patients received high-dose intravenous methylprednisolone. TCR V-J signatures able to tell the groups apart were searched for in a discovery cohort of 90 to 100 patients, of whom around 43 had Graves' ophthalmopathy and roughly 58 had stable Graves' hyperthyroidism. The roughly 100 discovery patients were randomly divided into training and test sets at a 7:3 ratio. TCR Vbeta CDR3 sequencing of roughly 140 peripheral blood samples (43 ophthalmopathy, 75 hyperthyroidism and some 17 progressor patients) is reported in the paper. The paper as a whole reports these results and caveats: A 13 V-J signature model separated ophthalmopathy from stable hyperthyroidism, with around 90% sensitivity and about 81% specificity in cross-validation and 80%/75% in testing. Most expanded thyroid clonotypes (frequency above 0.001) were also found in blood, which suggests that blood repertoires may mirror thyroid immune responses. No statistical method was used to fix the sample size in advance, and group allocation was not hidden from the investigators. During validation, the model predicted progression to ophthalmopathy a median of approximately 7 months ahead of onset, with 60% to 71% sensitivity and roughly 75% specificity.

The TCR beta CDR3 regions were amplified from the RNA transcripts. A first-round RT-PCR of the TCR CDR3 used the HTBI primer set with the Qiagen OneStep RT-PCR kit. Libraries were constructed in a second round of multiplex PCR, after which size selection and purification were performed. Paired-end sequencing of the libraries was performed with 100 bp reads on an Illumina HiSeq2000. Per the original workflow: SOAPnuke was used to process the raw data, with reads discarded if the reads contained adapters or uncalled bases, had a mean Phred below 15, or lacked an exact constant-primer or identifier match. High-quality paired reads were merged with COPE v1.2.5, and unique nucleotide sequences were defined as clonotypes. MiTCR v1.1 was used to align the clonotypes against IMGT TRBV, TRBD and TRBJ reference segments. Only V-J combinations with frequency above 0.0001, covering 99.2% of repertoires, were analysed. A TCS score was defined as the ratio between F50 (clonal expansion) and ExV (chaos), using BLOSUM62-based TCRdist between CDR3 peptides within each V-J. Welch's t-statistics and random forest reduced several hundred V-J features to 13, which were used in a naive Bayes classifier (R e1071). TCRdb trimmed the raw reads at Q25, called clones with MiXCR and kept productive beta chains. Each entry is one CDR3 protein sequence, shown with its most common DNA and genes. The V and J calls reflect TCRdb's pipeline rather than the authors' work. For this sample the table gives almost 500,000 distinct CDR3 sequences, of which 22% were detected only once. Of the sample, less than 65% falls within the top ten clones.

Ophthalmopathy patients had moderately to severely active disease, Clinical Activity Score of at least 3, NOSPECS grade of at least 4, and duration under 3 months. Patients with uncontrolled infections, other autoimmune diseases, pregnancy or lactation were excluded. Diagnoses were based on clinical symptoms, serum thyroxine and TRAb, thyroid ultrasound and orbital computed tomography. PBMCs were separated from roughly 10 ml of fresh peripheral blood using Ficoll-Paque density gradient centrifugation. Trizol reagent was used to extract total RNA, and RNA quality was then checked on an Agilent 2100 Bioanalyzer. This clonotype was counted between two and nine times. No antigen is known for it. The sample holds no much larger clone one base away, and base qualities are not on file. According to the germline V gene, CDR1 reads MNHNS and CDR2 reads SASEGT. Trimming at the junction amounts to 7 bases on V and 2 bases on J, and the germline ends lie 12 bases apart. Measured from the cysteine to the phenylalanine, the CDR3 is 14 residues long. The CDR3 DNA has 42 bases and is translated from base 1.

This receptor was identified in a woman in her 70s with Graves' ophthalmopathy. The V and J segments used are TRBV6-1 and TRBJ1-5, with TRBD1 perhaps the D gene, on 6 matching bases. Sequenced sample: blood. The DNA reads TGTGCCAGCATAGAGGGGGACGGCAATCAGCCCCAGCATTTT. It encodes CASIEGDGNQPQHF.